The source of this T cell receptor beta chain is a study of tumor-infiltrating lymphocytes in primary liver carcinoma. For the study at large: There were tumors of stage T1-T3 N0M0, each 4.2 to 10 cm across. Study-level results: Whereas tumor region pairs overlapped more, tumor-adjacent and tumor-blood pairs overlapped less. Compared with blood, tumor repertoires held significantly more in their top 250 clones.

Germline DNA was also extracted, with blood RNA taken from unsorted whole blood. From 500 to 600 ng of total RNA, TCR beta-specific cDNA was reverse-transcribed using a constant-region primer. Slightly modified ARM-PCR served as the procedure for the TCR beta libraries. These libraries came from three rounds of nested multiplex PCR. The study ran its first two PCR rounds for approximately 10 cycles each, using TRBV1-TRBV30 forward primers and a C-beta reverse primer. One entry per CDR3 protein, called by TCRdb with MiXCR from the multiplex PCR reads. The sample has approximately 300,000 distinct CDR3 sequences, roughly 60% seen once. The CDR3 has 18 residues. Trimming cost V 4 bases and J 0 bases; bases outside gene matches: 9. Germline loops: CDR1 SGHNT, CDR2 YYREEE (reference sequence). Regarding this clonotype: Its matching antigen is unknown.

Sequencing was done on a sample of peripheral blood. The TCR sequence derives from a man in his forties with primary liver carcinoma and hepatitis B virus infection. The rearrangement links TRBV5-4 to TRBJ2-3, with 12 bases identical to TRBD2. The CDR3 loop reads CASSPLAGGLRSTDTQYF. The CDR3 region has the DNA TGTGCCAGCAGCCCCCTAGCGGGAGGGCTGCGTAGCACAGATACGCAGTATTTT.